This T cell receptor beta chain was sequenced during a study of cytomegalovirus exposure and HLA in healthy donors (dated by TCRdb to the late 2010s). Broadly, across the study: According to an earlier analysis of 550 to 750 of the donors, some 180 million T cells yielded roughly 110 million unique TCR beta sequences and more than 250 Gb of sequence data. HLA typing covered class I and class II loci at four-digit resolution. In addition to the first cohort of 666 subjects, a separate validation cohort of 100 to 150 different subjects was used. Alongside the repertoire data, information on donor age, sex, ethnicity and CMV serostatus was compiled. The study aimed to test whether cataloging public T cell receptors could reveal signatures of past pathogen exposure. Of the roughly 410 genotyped donors, 70% to 90% were placed in the genetic ancestry cluster associated with self-reported Caucasian donors. An early release that covered some 640 HLA-typed donors contained around 330 gigabases of sequencing data and 75 million to 100 million unique TCR sequences. A later analysis re-examined previously published TCR beta repertoires from roughly 650 donors and added high-resolution HLA genotyping to investigate patterns of TCR occurrence. The study profiled the T cell repertoires of 666 subjects by immunosequencing and related them to cytomegalovirus serostatus. High-throughput TCR immunosequencing, statistical association of individual TCRs with disease status, and machine learning were combined to predict cytomegalovirus infection status. To decide whether each TCR beta V gene segment behaved as functional or pseudogenic, an earlier analysis of some 540 of the donors relied on high-throughput TCR beta sequencing. In a later genetic analysis, genome-wide SNP genotypes for about 65% of the roughly 670 donors were used, and that subset was treated as a discovery cohort. Rather than using new phenotypic data, the later analysis identified candidate immune exposures from TCR beta sequences and from how often those sequences occurred across donors. All discovery cohort repertoires had been generated on a single sequencing platform. Because of strong linkage in the cohort, 4 to 6 DR-DQ haplotypes were treated as single units for association and clustering. Among some 400 genotyped donors of the cohort, an average of 235,054 unique TCR beta nucleotide sequences were sequenced per donor, 15% to 20% of them non-productive. The number of typed donors differed by locus: about 620-640 for A, B, C, DRB1 and DQB1; some 500 for DQA1; 606 for DPA1; and about 470 for DPB1. The full study reports these points: Correlated functional status among segregating V segments might reflect linkage disequilibrium, but an unknown experimental factor could not be ruled out. Because HLA typing was unavailable for some donors at each locus, only the typed subset was used in association tests. The cohort was sequenced for TCR beta chains only, and without alpha or paired-chain data the features that could be detected were limited. In vitro tests confirmed that a few of the cytomegalovirus-associated TCR beta chains recognize cytomegalovirus antigens. Compared with equally common non-associated chains, HLA-associated TCR beta chains in a later analysis were more clonally expanded and had lower generation probabilities. In an earlier analysis of more than 500 of the donors, most TCR beta V segments appeared in productive rearrangements about 90% or about 30% of the time, broadly matching IMGT annotations. Compared with the roughly 710-donor mean, donors in an Asian-associated ancestry cluster had fewer N-insertions in productive TCRs, according to a later genetic analysis. According to a later analysis, parvovirus B19, influenza, CMV and Epstein-Barr virus appeared linked to several top co-occurrence clusters. The sequencing pipeline was judged likely to have produced a cluster of highly shared sequence variants as a technical artifact. The presence/absence analyses assumed that sequencing depth was roughly uniform across donors, and that assumption may not be true. A later analysis found that most CMV-associated TCR beta chains appeared HLA-restricted, with HLA associations seemingly driven largely by CMV exposure. An association between a missense DCLRE1C variant and V-gene and J-gene trimming of TCR beta chains was found in a later genetic analysis and replicated in an independent cohort. Because counts were too low, roughly 17 rarely observed V segments, including chromosome 9 orphons, were left out of the earlier analysis of 587 of the donors. The study listed around 160 TCR beta chains as associated with cytomegalovirus. In both the original and validation cohorts, the classifier was reported to diagnose cytomegalovirus status with high specificity and sensitivity. Strong co-occurrence of HLA alleles, especially DR and DQ, made assigning TCR associations to individual alleles difficult. Most TCR sequences were seen in very few donors, while some public TCRs were found in many individuals. A later analysis associated about 17,000 TCR beta sequences with specific HLA alleles at a false discovery rate of 0.05. In a later analysis, TCR association rates were found to vary across HLA loci, with the most associated TCRs seen for DRB1 alleles and the fewest for HLA-C alleles. Some IMGT-functional V segments, including TRBV6-2 and TRBV6-3, could not be distinguished by the 87-base-pair reads and were therefore excluded. Immune exposure information for the cohort was limited to CMV serostatus. A further reported finding was that TCR beta sequences accurately predicted the HLA-A and HLA-B alleles for most subjects in the first cohort. According to the authors, the approach could potentially be generalized to other disease states and immunological phenotypes.

The cohort was made up of 666 healthy bone marrow donors. At the time of sampling, every cohort member was nominally healthy, though immune exposures that went unrecorded were likely present. The donor tested CMV seronegative, placing the donor among the 300 to 400 seronegative members of the cohort. Every donor gave a peripheral blood sample, and the peripheral blood mononuclear cells from that sample were used for TCR beta sequencing. Genomic DNA extraction from the blood cell samples was performed with the Qiagen DNeasy Blood Extraction Kit. The library was generated by the immunoSEQ multiplex PCR assay. The multiplex PCR relied on a mix of 60 forward primers for TCR Vbeta segments and 13 reverse primers for TCR Jbeta segments. The CDR3 region of rearranged TCR beta genes was amplified from genomic DNA with a multiplex PCR assay. On the Illumina HiSeq System, the amplified TCR beta libraries were sequenced as 87-base-pair reads. Turning to the authors' computational methods: Across the roughly 670 repertoires, a later analysis counted some 81 million unique TCR beta chains, 9.5 million to 12 million of which were shared by at least two donors. A nearest-neighbor algorithm error-corrected the raw reads and collapsed the reads into unique sequences, merging closely related sequences to remove PCR and sequencing errors. Alignment of CDR3 sequences to IMGT reference sequences was used to assign V, D and J gene segments. For a sequence to be retained, a match of at least six nucleotides was required to both a V gene segment and a J gene segment. Rearrangements were classified as productive when the CDR3 lacked stop codons and remained in frame with V and J, and all other rearrangements were classified as non-productive. Following IMGT convention, CDR3 was defined as the stretch from the second conserved V-encoded cysteine up to the conserved J-encoded phenylalanine. The earlier analysis of approximately 500 of the donors excluded sequences that lacked an unambiguous match to a single V gene segment. An earlier analysis of 500 to 600 of the donors classified V segments as functional when productive rearrangements were above 56.7% and as segregating when the standard deviation between donors was above 5%. A statistical classification framework was developed to diagnose cytomegalovirus status using the catalog of TCR beta chain sequences. In a later analysis, V and J genes were assigned by comparing TCR nucleotide sequences against IMGT/GENE-DB human TR gene sequences. The TCRdist pipeline was used in a later analysis to assign CDR3 sequences and most-parsimonious VDJ recombination scenarios. In a later analysis, each TCR beta chain was defined by its CDR3 amino acid sequence together with its V-gene family, and reads without a unique V-gene family were excluded. To address suspected cross-contamination and a sequencing artifact, a later analysis removed approximately 600 highly shared, low-generation-probability nucleotide sequences. A later analysis calculated a clonal expansion index for each public chain from normalized within-repertoire ranks of inferred template counts. Generation probabilities in a later analysis came from a VDJ recombination model fitted to out-of-frame rearrangements, and those results were checked against IGoR. In a later analysis, hypergeometric tests were used to score TCR-TCR, TCR-HLA and TCR-CMV co-occurrence, with a repertoire-size bias correction applied to TCR pairs. False discovery rates were estimated in a later analysis by permuting HLA or CMV assignments 20 times. In a later analysis, co-occurring TCRs were grouped using DBSCAN, with TCRdist sequence similarity added in when clustering inside HLA-allele-positive subsets. Repertoires with fewer than 30,000 or more than 120,000 public chains, plus five repertoires with anomalous nucleotide sharing, were excluded from co-occurrence clustering. TCRdb stores this immuneACCESS table with in-frame sequences only. Part of the clones is absent; in the studies checked, under half of the shortfall reflects unresolved V genes, and no reason is known for the rest. The V and J calls and clone size were taken over from that table, and D and trimming were inferred from the DNA. In this sample's table one finds some 70,000 clones. The ten most abundant clones make up approximately 5.4% of the sample.

In the germline V gene (reference sequence), CDR1 corresponds to SGHNT and CDR2 to YYREEE. Trimming leaves V shorter by 0 bases and J shorter by 6 bases, with the junction holding 5 bases beyond the gene matches. The CDR3 runs 15 residues from the cysteine to the phenylalanine. Just CDR3 DNA is preserved here, 45 bases in frame from base 1. About this clone: The target of this receptor is not known.

This clonotype originated in a man in his forties in good health and CMV-seronegative. Recombination joined TRBV5-4 with TRBJ1-3, and TRBD1 matches 8 of the central bases. What was sequenced was PBMCs. CDR3 region: CASSLVQGDANTIYF. The DNA sequence is as follows: TGTGCCAGCAGCTTGGTACAGGGGGATGCAAACACCATATATTTT.